Listed below are T cell receptor beta chains from one sample, sequenced in a study of blood T cell repertoires in COVID-19. Generated by immunoSEQ multiplex PCR, the TCRdb table keeps only in-frame clones and is missing some. Of 110,000 to 150,000 clones in the sample, around 82% were seen once. Sequencing was performed on peripheral blood. These receptor sequences come from a human donor in a cohort sampled during active COVID-19. The conserved cysteine and the conserved F or W are not part of the CDR3 here. Fields, in order: CDR3 protein, J gene, V gene.

ASKAGGSQETQY,TRBJ2-5,TRBV5-4
ASSLGMGGPTETQY,TRBJ2-5,TRBV5-1
ASSQNHSGGAADTQY,TRBJ2-3,TRBV10-1
ASSLGVEGYGYT,TRBJ1-2,TRBV7-2
ASSRGDATNEKLF,TRBJ1-4,TRBV6-5
ASSYGHDNQPQH,TRBJ1-5,TRBV6-2/TRBV6-3
ASSPGGIAKNIQY,TRBJ2-4,TRBV11-2
ASSVDPGNEKLF,TRBJ1-4,TRBV5-4
ASSHFPPPSGGVVDTQY,TRBJ2-3,TRBV4-2
SVSAGISYEQY,TRBJ2-7,TRBV29-1
ASSPFLAGGSYEQY,TRBJ2-7,TRBV18
ASSLVRLGTDTQY,TRBJ2-3,TRBV7-6
ASNLQGDNEQF,TRBJ2-1,TRBV12-3/TRBV12-4
ASSLGQGNSPLH,TRBJ1-6,TRBV5-1
ASRQDDTEAF,TRBJ1-1,TRBV5-4
ASSPGGEGRQPQH,TRBJ1-5,TRBV7-9
ASRGPPRQGNTGELF,TRBJ2-2,TRBV5-4
ASSLVGGAYTGELF,TRBJ2-2,TRBV7-2
ASSPSVNSPLH,TRBJ1-6,TRBV5-1
ASSTGPTSSYEQY,TRBJ2-7,TRBV19
ASSPRSGGRTEAF,TRBJ1-1,TRBV3-1/TRBV3-2
AISEQGPGANVLT,TRBJ2-6,TRBV10-3
SVDRGYGETQY,TRBJ2-5,TRBV29-1